The next 20 T cell receptor beta chains were all read from a single sample in a study of T cell repertoires in urothelial bladder cancer. Some clones are missing from TCRdb's copy, which holds only in-frame ones; the method was immunoSEQ multiplex PCR. The repertoire holds under 13,000 clones, about 63% seen once, with roughly 6.4% in the top ten. Sequencing was done on a sample of tumor-infiltrating cells from bladder cancer. These receptors were obtained from a human donor with a benign inflammatory bladder lesion.

In its sample, this clone ranks as medium-sized. The V and J genes are TRBV18 and TRBJ2-2, with a possible D match to TRBD1 (5 bases). CDR1 is KGHSH, CDR2 LQKENI, per germline. V lost 4 bases and J 0 bases, leaving 9 bases between the germline ends. The CDR3 consists of 15 residues. The CDR3 DNA reads TGTGCCAGCTCACATGGGGCTTCGAACACCGGGGAGCTGTTTTTT. Protein sequence: CASSHGASNTGELFF.

The chain has TRBV7-9 and TRBJ2-1; D gene unclear. This CDR3 has 14 amino acids. V lost 7 bases to trimming and J lost 5 bases, with 15 bases between them. Germline-derived CDR1 and CDR2 are SEHNR and FQNEAQ (reference sequence). The CDR3, as DNA: TGTGCCAGCATCCTCCTATCGGGCCACAATGAGCAGTTCTTC. It yields the protein CASILLSGHNEQFF.

The CDR3 region has the DNA TGTGCCAGCAGCTTTGGGGGGGGGACAGATACGCAGTATTTT. This gives the protein CASSFGGGTDTQYF. This sequence joins TRBV11-2 and TRBJ2-3, with 7 bases aligning to TRBD2. Per the germline V gene, CDR1 is SGHAT and CDR2 is FQNNGV. This CDR3 spans 14 amino acids. Losses at the gene ends were 3 bases for V and 3 bases for J; bases not matched to a gene: 3.

This chain uses TRBV18 with TRBJ1-2; D uncertain. Germline assignment: CDR1 KGHSH and CDR2 LQKENI. V was pared by 4 bases and J by 5 bases, with 11 bases between. The CDR3 totals 13 residues. CDR3 residues: CASSQGYQYGYTF. CDR3 sequence (DNA): TGTGCCAGCTCACAAGGGTACCAGTATGGCTACACCTTC.

The chain has TRBV7-3 and TRBJ1-2, with D hard to call. V was clipped by 8 bases and J by 1 base, with 8 bases between them. Germline CDR1 is SGHTA and CDR2 is FQGTGA. This CDR3 region has 12 residues. The CDR3 DNA sequence: TGTGCCAGCTTGCGCAATAACTATGGCTACACCTTC. This encodes CASLRNNYGYTF.

V usage is TRBV7-7 and J usage is TRBJ1-1; D ambiguous. CDR3 size: 13 residues. V was trimmed by 4 bases and J by 3 bases, leaving 9 bases between them. The germline gives CDR1 SSHAT, CDR2 FNYEAQ (reference sequence). CDR3 in DNA: TGTGCCAGCAGCTGGGCAGTAGACACTGAAGCTTTCTTT. It translates to CASSWAVDTEAFF.

The V gene is TRBV7-3, the J gene TRBJ2-1; perhaps TRBD1 as D (6 bases). This CDR3 region has 15 residues. V gave up 4 bases and J gave up 4 bases, with 14 bases separating them. In germline, CDR1 is SGHTA, CDR2 FQGTGA. The CDR3 DNA is TGTGCCAGCAGCTCTCCAGGGGTGGGTTACAATGAGCAGTTCTTC. This encodes CASSSPGVGYNEQFF.

Relative to its sample, this clone is medium-sized. The chain employs TRBV4-2 and TRBJ2-7; 7 bases are shared with TRBD2. V shed 5 bases, J shed 4 bases, and the junction held 8 bases outside the gene matches. CDR1 and CDR2 from the germline V gene are LGHNA and YNFKEQ. This CDR3 is 14 amino acids long. Written as DNA, the CDR3 is TGTGCCAGCAGCGGGCAGCGGGGCCCTTACGAGCAGTACTTC. It encodes CASSGQRGPYEQYF.

This rearrangement joins TRBV5-4 to TRBJ1-5; no reliable D call. This CDR3 has 13 amino acids. V lost 4 bases and J lost 4, with 9 bases in between. CDR1 and CDR2 (germline): SGHNT, YYREEE (reference sequence). This chain's CDR3 is CASSRGLNQPQHF. DNA of the CDR3: TGTGCCAGCAGCCGAGGTCTAAATCAGCCCCAGCATTTT.

This chain joins TRBV29-1 and TRBJ2-5, with D uncertain. Germline values: CDR1 SQVTM, CDR2 ANQGSEA. Trimming took off 3 bases at V and 14 bases at J, with 16 bases between the two ends. The CDR3 extends over 11 amino acids. The CDR3 is CSVDFGTSFYF. The DNA of the CDR3 is TGCAGCGTTGACTTCGGCACCTCTTTCTACTTC.

The chain has TRBV6-5 and TRBJ1-2; possibly TRBD1 for D (5 bases). The V gene lost 7 bases and the J gene lost 4 bases, with 16 bases spanning the gap. This CDR3 has 14 residues. The germline CDR1 and CDR2 sequences are MNHEY and SVGAGI. The CDR3 region has the DNA TGTGCCAGCACCAAGAGACAGTCCTTCTATGGCTACACCTTC. As protein: CASTKRQSFYGYTF.

The chain has TRBV5-1 and TRBJ2-5; D not certain. This CDR3 is built from 14 residues. Germline V gene data show CDR1 as SGHRS and CDR2 as YFSETQ. Trimming pared 2 bases from V and 2 bases from J, leaving 10 bases between. CDR3 DNA sequence: TGCGCCAGCAGCTTTGGCACCCCACAAGAGACCCAGTACTTC. Protein sequence: CASSFGTPQETQYF.

The V and J genes are TRBV19 and TRBJ2-7; D gene ambiguous. The CDR3 runs to 13 residues. The germline V and J ends were trimmed by 1 base and 7 bases, with 11 bases remaining between them. CDR1 is LNHDA and CDR2 is SQIVND in the germline V gene (reference sequence). CDR3 bases: TGTGCCAGTAGTATAGGAGGCAGGATGGAGCAGTACTTC. Translation: CASSIGGRMEQYF.

The chain links TRBV5-1 to TRBJ2-2; D remains ambiguous. CDR3 length: 14 residues. Germline CDR1 and CDR2: SGHRS and YFSETQ. V was clipped by 0 bases and J by 3 bases, with 6 bases between them. The CDR3 DNA sequence: TGCGCCAGCAGCTTGGTCACTGACACCGGGGAGCTGTTTTTT. The encoded protein is CASSLVTDTGELFF.

This chain joins TRBV2 and TRBJ1-4, with D hard to call. Trimming removed 7 bases from V and 6 bases from J, with 15 bases in between. The germline gives CDR1 SNHLY, CDR2 FYNNEI. This CDR3 contains 14 residues. CDR3 sequence reads: CASNLGLVDEKLFF. The CDR3 region has the DNA TGTGCCAGCAATTTAGGACTCGTTGATGAAAAACTGTTTTTT. The full variable domain, rest sourced from reference TRBV2 and TRBJ1-4, is EPEVTQTPSHQVTQMGQEVILRCVPISNHLYFYWYRQILGQKVEFLVSFYNNEISEKSEIFDDQFSVERPDGSNFTLKIRSTKLEDSAMYFCASNLGLVDEKLFFGSGTQLSVL.

This clone was seen only a few times. The chain carries TRBV6-1 and TRBJ1-4; 8 bases are a match to TRBD1. Per germline, CDR1 MNHNS and CDR2 SASEGT. CDR3 length: 13 residues. Losses at the gene ends were 4 bases for V and 7 bases for J; bases not matched to a gene: 2. CDR3 in amino acids: CASSGTGSEKLFF. In DNA, the CDR3 is TGTGCCAGCAGTGGGACAGGGAGTGAAAAACTGTTTTTT.

This clone was observed a few times. V usage is TRBV7-3 and J usage is TRBJ2-6; D remains unclear. V gave up 5 bases and J gave up 0 bases, with 14 bases separating them. CDR1 and CDR2 from the germline V gene are SGHTA and FQGTGA. The CDR3 consists of 17 residues. CDR3 DNA: TGTGCCAGCAGCCTCCTCGGGTCGAGCTCTGGGGCCAACGTCCTGACTTTC. This encodes CASSLLGSSSGANVLTF.

This clone was detected a few times. The chain uses TRBV5-1 and TRBJ1-4, with D unclear. The V and J ends lost 8 bases and 3 bases respectively, with 11 bases between them. The CDR3 loop spans 13 amino acids. Looked up from germline, CDR1 is SGHRS and CDR2 is YFSETQ. In nucleotides, the CDR3 is TGCGCCAGTTTCAGGTCCCCTAATGAAAAACTGTTTTTT. Translated, it gives CASFRSPNEKLFF.

This clone was recorded only once. The CDR3 coding sequence is TGTGCCAGCAGTTACAGGACCAGGGGCGCCTACGAGCAGTACTTC. The encoded protein is CASSYRTRGAYEQYF. V gene TRBV6-5 combines with J gene TRBJ2-7; perhaps TRBD1 as D (6 bases). Between the trimmed V and J ends, which lost 2 bases and 2 bases, there was a span of 13 bases. The V gene's germline CDR1 is MNHEY and CDR2 SVGAGI. CDR3 length: 15 amino acids.

This clone has more than one count but fewer than ten. The rearrangement links TRBV4-1 to TRBJ2-1; 9 nucleotides line up with TRBD1. CDR1 and CDR2 (germline): MGHRA, YSYEKL. V shed 4 bases and J 4 bases; nucleotides not matched to a gene: 8. The CDR3 sequence is 16 residues long. Here the CDR3 DNA reads TGCGCCAGCAGCCGGGGACAGGGAATAGGTTACAATGAGCAGTTCTTC. It translates to CASSRGQGIGYNEQFF.